The clone carrying this T cell receptor (beta chain) has only a few counts. Its antigen remains unknown. The sample originates from a study of identical twins. Study-level points and caveats: Surplus twin overlap in beta out-of-frame sequences was less pronounced.

The CDR3 is 16 residues long. CDR1 and CDR2 from the germline V gene are LNHDA and SQIVND (reference sequence). V shed 4 bases and J shed 5 bases, with 20 bases lying between them. In TCRdb, the 5' RACE reads were re-called with MiXCR into one record per CDR3 protein. The data contain 500,000 to 650,000 distinct CDR3 sequences, about 7% of them singletons. The data also belong to a second study, concerning yellow fever vaccine responses in identical twins.

This chain links TRBV19 with TRBJ2-5; no reliable D call. Source material: PBMCs. This clonotype was sampled from a woman under 30 in good health. CDR3 region: CASSKFDKKDGETQYF. DNA of the CDR3: TGTGCCAGTAGTAAATTCGACAAAAAAGACGGGGAGACCCAGTACTTC.